The entry below gives a single T cell receptor beta chain sequence along with its context. Time point specified: patch test 2, 6 weeks after DPC sensitization. The treatment: therapeutic diphenylcyclopropenone sensitization with weekly scalp DPC. This sample is part of a study of human T cells and chemical hapten exposure. The CDR3 sequence is 20 residues long. Losses at the gene ends were 4 bases for V and 0 bases for J; bases not matched to a gene: 9. Germline lookup yields CDR1 LGHDT and CDR2 YNNKEL (reference sequence). MiXCR, applied by TCRdb to the RACE reads, yields one record per CDR3 protein. This table holds about 85,000 distinct CDR3 sequences, around a tenth found once.

The sequence was collected from a man aged 18 to 30 with alopecia areata. Some clones in this sample may be carry-over from other donors' samples. The genes are TRBV3-1 and TRBJ2-4, with 16 nucleotides matching TRBD2. Sequencing used whole blood, obtained in connection with sensitization to the hapten diphenylcyclopropenone (DPC). For the CDR3, the DNA is TGTGCCAGCAGCCGGGGACTAGCGGGGGGGCTGACACTAGCCAAAAACATTCAGTACTTC. Translating it yields CASSRGLAGGLTLAKNIQYF.